This entry describes one T cell receptor (beta chain). The sample belongs to a study of T cell responses to AZD1222 COVID-19 vaccine. Repertoires were generated with immunoSEQ multiplex PCR, while TCRdb's copy carries only in-frame clones and drops some. The sample carries some 110,000 clones, 85% to 90% recorded once. This CDR3 contains 16 residues. The chain employs TRBV12-2 and TRBJ2-3; the D segment call TRBD1 is taken from the table without a DNA check. TRBV12-2 has pseudogene status. This material consisted of peripheral blood, taken on day 0 of AZD1222 vaccination. This clonotype was sampled from an adult in good health. Written as DNA, the CDR3 is TGTGCAAGTCGCTTGTTGACAGGGGGCGTCACAGATACGCAGTATTTT. Amino acids: CASRLLTGGVTDTQYF.